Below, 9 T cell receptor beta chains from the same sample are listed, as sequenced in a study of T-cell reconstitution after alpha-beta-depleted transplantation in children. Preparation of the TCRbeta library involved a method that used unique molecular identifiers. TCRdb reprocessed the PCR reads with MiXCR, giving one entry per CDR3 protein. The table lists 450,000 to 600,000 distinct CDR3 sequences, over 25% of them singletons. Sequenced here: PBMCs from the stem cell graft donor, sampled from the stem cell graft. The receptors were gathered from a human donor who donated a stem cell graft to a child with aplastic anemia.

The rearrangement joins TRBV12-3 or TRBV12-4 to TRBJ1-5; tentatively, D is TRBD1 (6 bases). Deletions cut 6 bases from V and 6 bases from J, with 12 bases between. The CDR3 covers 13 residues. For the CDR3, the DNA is TGTGCCAGCAGACCAGGGGCGGGTCAGCCCCAGCATTTT. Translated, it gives CASRPGAGQPQHF.

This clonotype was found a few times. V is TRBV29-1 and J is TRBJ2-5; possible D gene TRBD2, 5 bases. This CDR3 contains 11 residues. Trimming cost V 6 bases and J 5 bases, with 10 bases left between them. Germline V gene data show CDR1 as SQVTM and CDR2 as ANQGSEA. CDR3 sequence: CSVASIETQYF. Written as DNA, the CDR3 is TGCAGCGTGGCTAGCATCGAGACCCAGTACTTC.

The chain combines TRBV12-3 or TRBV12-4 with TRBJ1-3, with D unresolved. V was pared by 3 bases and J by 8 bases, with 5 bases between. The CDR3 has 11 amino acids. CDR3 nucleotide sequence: TGTGCCAGCAGTTTGGAACACACCATATATTTT. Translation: CASSLEHTIYF.

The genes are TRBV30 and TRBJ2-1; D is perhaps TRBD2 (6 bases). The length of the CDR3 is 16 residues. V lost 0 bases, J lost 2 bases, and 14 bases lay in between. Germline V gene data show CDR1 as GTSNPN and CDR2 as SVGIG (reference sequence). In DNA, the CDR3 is TGTGCCTGGAGTGTAGTACGTAGCGGACCCTACAATGAGCAGTTCTTC. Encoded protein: CAWSVVRSGPYNEQFF.

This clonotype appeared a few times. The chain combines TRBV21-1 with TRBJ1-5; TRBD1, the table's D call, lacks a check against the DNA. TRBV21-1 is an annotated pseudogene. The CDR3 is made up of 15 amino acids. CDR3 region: CASFPGGRGNQPQHF. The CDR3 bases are TGTGCCAGCTTCCCAGGGGGAAGGGGAAATCAGCCCCAGCATTTT.

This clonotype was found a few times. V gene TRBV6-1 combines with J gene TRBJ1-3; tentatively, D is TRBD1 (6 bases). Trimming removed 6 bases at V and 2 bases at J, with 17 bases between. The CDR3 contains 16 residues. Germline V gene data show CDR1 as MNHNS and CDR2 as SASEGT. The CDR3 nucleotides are TGTGCCAGCAGAATACAGGGTCGGGGACCTGGAAACACCATATATTTT. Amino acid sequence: CASRIQGRGPGNTIYF.

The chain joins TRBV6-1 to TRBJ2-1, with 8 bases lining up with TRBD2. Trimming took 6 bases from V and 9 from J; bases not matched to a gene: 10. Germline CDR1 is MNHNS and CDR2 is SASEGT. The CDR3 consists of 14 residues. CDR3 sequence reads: CASRVRGRGGEQFF. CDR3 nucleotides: TGTGCCAGCAGGGTCCGGGGCCGGGGGGGTGAGCAGTTCTTC.

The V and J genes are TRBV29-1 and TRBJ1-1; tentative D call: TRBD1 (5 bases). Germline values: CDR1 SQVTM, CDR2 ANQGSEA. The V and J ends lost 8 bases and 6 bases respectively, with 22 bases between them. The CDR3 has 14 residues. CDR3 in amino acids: CSTRVERVLAEAFF. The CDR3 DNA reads TGCAGCACCAGGGTAGAACGCGTTTTGGCTGAAGCTTTCTTT.

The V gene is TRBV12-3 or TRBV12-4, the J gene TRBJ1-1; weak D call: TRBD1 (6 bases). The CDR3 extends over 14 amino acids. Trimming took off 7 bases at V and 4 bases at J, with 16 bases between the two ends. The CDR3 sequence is CASTAQGIGTEAFF. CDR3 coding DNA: TGTGCCAGCACCGCACAGGGTATCGGCACTGAAGCTTTCTTT.